This T cell receptor (beta chain) came from a study of cytomegalovirus exposure and HLA in healthy donors. Study-wide results and caveats: A further, later analysis showed that HLA-associated TCR beta chains (compared with equally common others) were more clonally expanded. The dataset shows that most TCR sequences were rare, while some public TCRs occurred in many donors.

Per the germline V gene, CDR1 is LNHDA and CDR2 is SQIVND (reference sequence). The CDR3 has 14 residues. Comments on this clone: The antigen remains undetermined.

The donors, nominally healthy at sampling, likely had unrecorded immune exposures. 13 Jbeta primers and 60 Vbeta primers were used for the PCR. TCRdb's table, derived via immunoSEQ multiplex PCR, lists solely in-frame clones and lacks some. The sample yields approximately 150,000 clones, about four fifths seen once. This TCR derives from a man under 40 in good health and CMV-seronegative. The sequencing input was PBMCs. The chain has TRBV19 and TRBJ2-5, with 7 bases that match TRBD1. The J call may not be correct, given that the DNA end is closer to TRBJ2-7. CDR3 region: CASSPKGQTYEQYF. The DNA for the CDR3 is TGTGCCAGTAGTCCCAAGGGACAGACCTACGAGCAGTACTTC.